Each of the 12 T cell receptor beta chains below was sequenced from the same sample in a study of naive and memory T cell subsets. Two oligonucleotides, mixed equimolar, formed the beta constant-region primer covering TRBC1 and TRBC2. Nested alpha and beta constant-region primers with the SP2 primer drove four PCR rounds on ligated cDNA. One entry per CDR3 protein, called by TCRdb with MiXCR from the UMI-ligation and nested PCR reads. The data hold about 120,000 distinct CDR3 sequences, with 36% observed a single time. The sample taken for sequencing was central memory CD4+ T cells from blood. These receptors were obtained from a human donor in good health.

This clonotype was detected a few times. The chain combines TRBV11-2 with TRBJ2-5; D unclear. The V and J ends lost 5 bases and 1 base respectively, with 14 bases between them. CDR3 length equals 15 residues. Germline V gene data show CDR1 as SGHAT and CDR2 as FQNNGV. In DNA, the CDR3 is TGTGCCAGCAGCAACCGGGTCACGTCCCAAGAGACCCAGTACTTC. Translation gives CASSNRVTSQETQYF.

This clonotype has only a few counts. The gene calls are TRBV20-1 and TRBJ1-1; TRBD1 agrees at 10 bases. This CDR3 has 14 residues. V was pared by 7 bases and J by 4 bases, with 9 bases of the junction left unmatched. Germline CDR1 and CDR2: DFQATT and SNEGSKA (reference sequence). The DNA of the CDR3 is TGCAGTGTCCGGGGGGGACAGGGGATCACTGAAGCTTTCTTT. Translation gives CSVRGGQGITEAFF.

This clonotype has just a few counts. The chain employs TRBV5-1 and TRBJ2-1; TRBD2 matches 15 bases. J lost 6 bases, V lost 4 bases, and 11 bases had no gene match. The CDR3 length is 18 residues. Germline CDR1 SGHRS, CDR2 YFSETQ. The CDR3 sequence is CASSQNGLAGGPRNEQFF. The DNA for the CDR3 is TGCGCCAGCAGCCAAAACGGACTAGCGGGAGGGCCCCGCAATGAGCAGTTCTTC.

This clonotype turned up a few times. The CDR3 loop is CATSDVKHLDNEQFF. Here the CDR3 DNA reads TGTGCCACCAGTGATGTAAAGCATTTGGACAATGAGCAGTTCTTC. The chain joins TRBV24-1 to TRBJ2-1; unclear D gene. The V and J ends lost 3 bases and 5 bases respectively, with 13 bases between them. The germline CDR1 and CDR2 sequences are KGHDR and SFDVKD. The CDR3 runs 15 residues.

This clonotype was detected a few times. This chain connects TRBV18 to TRBJ2-7; D is uncertain. In germline, CDR1 is KGHSH, CDR2 LQKENI. CDR3 size: 14 residues. Between the trimmed V and J ends, which lost 3 bases and 4 bases, there was a span of 13 bases. The DNA of the CDR3 is TGTGCCAGCTCACCTGGTGTCCCGAATTACGAGCAGTACTTC. It specifies CASSPGVPNYEQYF.

This rearrangement joins TRBV6-6 to TRBJ2-1, with 15 bases lining up with TRBD2. J gave up 5 bases and V 2 bases, and 4 bases lay outside the gene matches. Germline CDR1 reads MNHNY; CDR2 reads SVGAGI (reference sequence). The CDR3 extends over 17 amino acids. The CDR3 nucleotides are TGTGCCAGCAGTTACGGAGGACTAGCGGGAGGGGACAATGAGCAGTTCTTC. This translates into CASSYGGLAGGDNEQFF.

This chain connects TRBV20-1 to TRBJ2-7; maybe TRBD1 (5 bases). CDR1 is DFQATT and CDR2 is SNEGSKA in the germline V gene (reference sequence). The CDR3 contains 14 residues. Trimming stripped 1 base from V and 3 bases from J, with 13 bases between. The CDR3 sequence: CSARGRARGYEQYF. The CDR3 coding sequence is TGCAGTGCTAGAGGAAGGGCTAGGGGCTACGAGCAGTACTTC.

V gene TRBV28 combines with J gene TRBJ1-4, with D hard to call. Germline CDR1 MDHEN, CDR2 SYDVKM. The CDR3 loop spans 12 amino acids. Trimming stripped 6 bases from V and 7 bases from J, with 9 bases between. CDR3 protein: CASSRDTEKLFF. The CDR3 DNA reads TGTGCCAGCAGCCGTGACACTGAAAAACTGTTTTTT.

This clonotype was recorded a few times. The chain has TRBV6-5 and TRBJ1-3, with unresolved D. Germline assignment: CDR1 MNHEY and CDR2 SVGAGI. Trimming pared 7 bases from V and 5 bases from J, leaving 12 bases between. The CDR3 is 13 residues long. In DNA form, the CDR3 reads TGTGCCAGCACTAATAGGGCGAGAAACACCATATATTTT. It translates to CASTNRARNTIYF.

This clonotype was seen once. V gene TRBV19 combines with J gene TRBJ2-5; D is unresolved. This CDR3 comprises 13 residues. Germline V gives CDR1 LNHDA, CDR2 SQIVND (reference sequence). V lost 7 bases and J 4 bases, leaving 13 bases between the germline ends. The DNA for the CDR3 is TGTGCCAGTATGGTAAGAGGCACAGAGACCCAGTACTTC. It translates to CASMVRGTETQYF.

The V call is TRBV20-1, the J call TRBJ2-3; 10 bases match TRBD2. V lost 4 bases and J lost 6; bases outside the gene matches: 7. The CDR3 consists of 14 residues. CDR1 DFQATT and CDR2 SNEGSKA come from the germline V gene (reference sequence). This CDR3 reads CSATAGGTQDTQYF. The CDR3 DNA is TGCAGTGCTACAGCGGGAGGGACACAGGATACGCAGTATTTT.

V and J are TRBV20-1 and TRBJ2-7, with 9 bases aligning to TRBD2. This CDR3 region has 17 residues. Germline CDR1 DFQATT, CDR2 SNEGSKA (reference sequence). J was trimmed by 5 bases and V by 4 bases; bases with no gene match: 18. The CDR3 nucleotides read TGCAGTGCTATTAGCGGGGGAGGGGGACTGCTATTGGACGAGCAGTACTTC. It codes for CSAISGGGGLLLDEQYF.